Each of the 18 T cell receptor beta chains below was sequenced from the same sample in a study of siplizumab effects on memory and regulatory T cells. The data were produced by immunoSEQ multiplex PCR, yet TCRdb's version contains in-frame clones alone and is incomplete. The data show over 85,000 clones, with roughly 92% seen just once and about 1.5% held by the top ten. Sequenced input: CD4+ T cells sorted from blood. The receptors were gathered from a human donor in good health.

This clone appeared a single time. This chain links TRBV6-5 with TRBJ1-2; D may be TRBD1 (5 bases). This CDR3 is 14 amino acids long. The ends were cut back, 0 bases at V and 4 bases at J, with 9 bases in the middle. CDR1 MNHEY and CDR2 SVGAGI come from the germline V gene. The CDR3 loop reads CASSYSGGGYGYTF. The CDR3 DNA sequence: TGTGCCAGCAGTTACTCTGGGGGTGGCTATGGCTACACCTTC.

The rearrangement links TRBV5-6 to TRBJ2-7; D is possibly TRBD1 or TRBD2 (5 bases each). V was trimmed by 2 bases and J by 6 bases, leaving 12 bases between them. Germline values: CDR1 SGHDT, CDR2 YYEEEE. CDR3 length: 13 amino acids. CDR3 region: CASSFPPGSEQYF. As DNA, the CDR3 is TGTGCCAGCAGCTTCCCCCCAGGGAGCGAGCAGTACTTC. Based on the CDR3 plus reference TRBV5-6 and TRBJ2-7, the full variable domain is DAGVTQSPTHLIKTRGQQVTLRCSPKSGHDTVSWYQQALGQGPQFIFQYYEEEERQRGNFPDRFSGHQFPNYSSELNVNALLLGDSALYLCASSFPPGSEQYFGPGTRLTVT.

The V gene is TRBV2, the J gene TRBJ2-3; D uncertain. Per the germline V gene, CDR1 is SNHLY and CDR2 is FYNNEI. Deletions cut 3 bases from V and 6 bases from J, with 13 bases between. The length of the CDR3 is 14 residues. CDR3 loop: CASSESNSRDTQYF. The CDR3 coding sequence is TGTGCCAGCAGTGAGTCGAACTCCCGGGATACGCAGTATTTT.

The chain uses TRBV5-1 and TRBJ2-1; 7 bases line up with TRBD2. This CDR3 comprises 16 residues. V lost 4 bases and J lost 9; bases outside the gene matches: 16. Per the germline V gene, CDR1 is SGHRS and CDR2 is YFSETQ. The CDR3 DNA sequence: TGCGCCAGCAGCCCCGGCGGGGGAGCACGAAGGAGTGAGCAGTTCTTC. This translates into CASSPGGGARRSEQFF.

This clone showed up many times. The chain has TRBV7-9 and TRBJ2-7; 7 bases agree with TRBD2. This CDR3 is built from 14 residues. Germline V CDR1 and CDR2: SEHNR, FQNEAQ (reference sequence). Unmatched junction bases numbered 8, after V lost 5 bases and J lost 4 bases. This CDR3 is CASSPDGGGYEQYF. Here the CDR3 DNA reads TGTGCCAGCAGCCCGGATGGGGGGGGATACGAGCAGTACTTC.

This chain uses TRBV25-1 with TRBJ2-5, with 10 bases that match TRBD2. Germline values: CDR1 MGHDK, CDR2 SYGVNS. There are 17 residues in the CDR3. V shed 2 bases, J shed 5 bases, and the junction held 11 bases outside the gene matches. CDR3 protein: CASSEGRLAGASETQYF. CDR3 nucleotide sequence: TGTGCCAGCAGTGAAGGGCGGCTAGCGGGGGCCTCGGAGACCCAGTACTTC.

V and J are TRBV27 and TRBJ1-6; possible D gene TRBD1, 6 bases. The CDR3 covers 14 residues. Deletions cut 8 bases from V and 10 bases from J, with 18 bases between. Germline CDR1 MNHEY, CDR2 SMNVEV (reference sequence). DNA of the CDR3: TGTGCCAGCCCCCGGACAGTACTCTCATCACCCCTCCACTTT. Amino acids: CASPRTVLSSPLHF.

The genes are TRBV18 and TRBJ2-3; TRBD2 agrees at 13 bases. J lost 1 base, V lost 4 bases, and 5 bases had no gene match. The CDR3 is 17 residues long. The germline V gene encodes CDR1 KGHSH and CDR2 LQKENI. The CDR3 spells CASSRQGTSGGTDTQYF. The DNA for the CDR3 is TGTGCCAGCTCACGCCAAGGGACTAGCGGGGGCACAGATACGCAGTATTTT.

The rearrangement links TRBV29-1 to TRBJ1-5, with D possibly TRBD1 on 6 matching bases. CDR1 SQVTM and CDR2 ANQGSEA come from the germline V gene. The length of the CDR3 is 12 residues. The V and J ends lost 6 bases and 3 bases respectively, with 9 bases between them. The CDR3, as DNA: TGCAGCGTCAGGGACACCAATCAGCCCCAGCATTTT. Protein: CSVRDTNQPQHF.

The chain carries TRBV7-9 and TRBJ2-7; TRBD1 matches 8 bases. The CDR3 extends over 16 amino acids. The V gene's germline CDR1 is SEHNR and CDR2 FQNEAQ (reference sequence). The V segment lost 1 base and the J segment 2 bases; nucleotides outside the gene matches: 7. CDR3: CASSLGAGQGTYEQYF. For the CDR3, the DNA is TGTGCCAGCAGCTTAGGTGCAGGACAGGGCACCTACGAGCAGTACTTC.

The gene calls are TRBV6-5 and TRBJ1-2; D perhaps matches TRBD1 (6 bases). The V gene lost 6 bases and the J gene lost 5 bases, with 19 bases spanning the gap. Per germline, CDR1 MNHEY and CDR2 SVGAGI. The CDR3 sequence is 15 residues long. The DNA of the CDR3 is TGTGCCAGCAGGGGATTCGGGGGGGCCTCTTATGGCTACACCTTC. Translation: CASRGFGGASYGYTF.

The CDR3 region is CAGGDRQGGPYNEQFF. CDR3 coding DNA: TGTGCCGGCGGGGACCGCCAGGGCGGGCCCTACAATGAGCAGTTCTTC. The chain uses TRBV2 and TRBJ2-1; a possible D gene is TRBD2 (6 bases). Germline V gene sequence: CDR1 SNHLY, CDR2 FYNNEI. The CDR3 consists of 16 residues. Trimming cost V 11 bases and J 2 bases, with 22 bases left between them. Based on the CDR3 plus reference TRBV2 and TRBJ2-1, the full variable domain is EPEVTQTPSHQVTQMGQEVILRCVPISNHLYFYWYRQILGQKVEFLVSFYNNEISEKSEIFDDQFSVERPDGSNFTLKIRSTKLEDSAMYFCAGGDRQGGPYNEQFFGPGTRLTVL.

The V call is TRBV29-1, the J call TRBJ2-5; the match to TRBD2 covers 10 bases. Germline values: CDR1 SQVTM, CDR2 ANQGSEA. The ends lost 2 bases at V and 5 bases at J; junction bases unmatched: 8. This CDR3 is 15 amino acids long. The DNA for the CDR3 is TGCAGCGTTGAAAGGGCTAGCGGGAGTTGGGAGACCCAGTACTTC. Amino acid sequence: CSVERASGSWETQYF.

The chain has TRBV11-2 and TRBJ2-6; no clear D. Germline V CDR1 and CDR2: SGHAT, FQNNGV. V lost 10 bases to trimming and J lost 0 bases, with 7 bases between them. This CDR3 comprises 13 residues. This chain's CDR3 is CATQFSGANVLTF. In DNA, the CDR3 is TGTGCCACCCAATTCTCTGGGGCCAACGTCCTGACTTTC.

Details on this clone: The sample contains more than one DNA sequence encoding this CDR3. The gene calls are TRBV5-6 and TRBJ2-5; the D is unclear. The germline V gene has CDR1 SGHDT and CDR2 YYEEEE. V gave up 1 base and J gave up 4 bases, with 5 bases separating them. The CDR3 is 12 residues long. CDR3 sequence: CASSLMRETQYF. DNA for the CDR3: TGTGCCAGCAGCTTGATGAGAGAGACCCAGTACTTC.

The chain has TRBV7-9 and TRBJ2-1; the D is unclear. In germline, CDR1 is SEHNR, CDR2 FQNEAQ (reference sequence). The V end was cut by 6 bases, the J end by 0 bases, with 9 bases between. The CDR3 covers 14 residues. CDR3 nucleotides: TGTGCCAGCAGACCGTGGGTCTCCTACAATGAGCAGTTCTTC. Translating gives CASRPWVSYNEQFF.

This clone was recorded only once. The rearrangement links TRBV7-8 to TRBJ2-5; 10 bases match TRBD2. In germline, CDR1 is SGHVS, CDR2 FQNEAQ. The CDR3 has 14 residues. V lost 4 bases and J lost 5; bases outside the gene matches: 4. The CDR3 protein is CASSSSGSGETQYF. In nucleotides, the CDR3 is TGTGCCAGCAGCTCTAGCGGGAGCGGTGAGACCCAGTACTTC.

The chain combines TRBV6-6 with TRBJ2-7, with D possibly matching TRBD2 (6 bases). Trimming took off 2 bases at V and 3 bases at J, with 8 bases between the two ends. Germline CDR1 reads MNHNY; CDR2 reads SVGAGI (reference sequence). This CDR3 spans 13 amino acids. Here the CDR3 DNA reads TGTGCCAGCAGTTACACGGGAGACTACGAGCAGTACTTC. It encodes CASSYTGDYEQYF.